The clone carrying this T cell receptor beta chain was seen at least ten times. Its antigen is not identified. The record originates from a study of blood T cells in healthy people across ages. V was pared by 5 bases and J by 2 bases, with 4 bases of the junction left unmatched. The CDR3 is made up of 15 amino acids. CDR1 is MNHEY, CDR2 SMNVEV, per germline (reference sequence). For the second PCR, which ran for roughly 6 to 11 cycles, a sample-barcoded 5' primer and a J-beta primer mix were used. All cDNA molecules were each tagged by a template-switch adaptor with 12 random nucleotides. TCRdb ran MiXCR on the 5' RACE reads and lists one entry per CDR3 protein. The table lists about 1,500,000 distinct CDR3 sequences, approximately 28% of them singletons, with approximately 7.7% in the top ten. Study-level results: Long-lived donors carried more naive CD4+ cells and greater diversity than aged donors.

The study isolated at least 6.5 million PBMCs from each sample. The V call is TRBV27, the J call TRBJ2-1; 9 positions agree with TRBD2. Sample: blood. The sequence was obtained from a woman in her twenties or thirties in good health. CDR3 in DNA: TGTGCCAGCAGTACGGCTAGCGGGGCCTACAATGAGCAGTTCTTC. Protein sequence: CASSTASGAYNEQFF.